The clone carrying this T cell receptor (beta chain) appeared once. The antigen remains unidentified. Sequenced by immunoSEQ multiplex PCR; TCRdb stores in-frame clones only, minus some. The data contain 150,000 to 200,000 clones, around 93% of them seen just once; the ten biggest clones take up about 2.3%. The source of the sample is a study of T cell responses to AZD1222 COVID-19 vaccine. The CDR3 length is 15 residues. Germline V gene sequence: CDR1 SGHDT, CDR2 YYEEEE. Trimming took off 3 bases at V and 0 bases at J, with 10 bases between the two ends. Study results and limitations: Two doses of AZD1222 preceded a rise in Spike-specific TCR breadth and depth. It was only after the peak T cell response that any repertoires were sampled. The sample set comprised mostly white British donors with more females, and clonal diversity was possibly underestimated. Seropositive at baseline were only a handful of AZD1222 recipients.

This receptor was obtained from an adult in good health. The starting material was peripheral blood, obtained on day 0 of AZD1222 vaccination. The chain links TRBV5-6 to TRBJ1-5; possible D gene TRBD1, 5 bases. This CDR3 reads CASSSAGTSNQPQHF. The CDR3 DNA reads as TGTGCCAGCAGCTCCGCAGGGACTAGCAATCAGCCCCAGCATTTT.